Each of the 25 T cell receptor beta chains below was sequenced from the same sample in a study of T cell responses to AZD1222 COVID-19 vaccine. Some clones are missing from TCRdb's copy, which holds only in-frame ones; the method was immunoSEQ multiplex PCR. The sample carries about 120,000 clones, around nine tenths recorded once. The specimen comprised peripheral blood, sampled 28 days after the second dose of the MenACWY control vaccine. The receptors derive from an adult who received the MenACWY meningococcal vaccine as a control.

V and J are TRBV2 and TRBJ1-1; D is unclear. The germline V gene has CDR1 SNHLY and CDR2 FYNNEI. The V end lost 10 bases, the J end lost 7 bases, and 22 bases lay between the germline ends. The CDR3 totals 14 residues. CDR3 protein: CATRKSPGGLEAFF. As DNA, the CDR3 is TGTGCCACCAGAAAAAGCCCCGGAGGCCTTGAAGCTTTCTTT.

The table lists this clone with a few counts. CDR3 in amino acids: CASSAGTSGGDNEQFF. The CDR3 DNA follows: TGTGCCAGCAGTGCCGGGACTAGCGGCGGAGATAATGAGCAGTTCTTC. This chain links TRBV6-4 with TRBJ2-1; 11 nucleotides match TRBD2. V was pared by 4 bases and J by 7 bases, with 9 bases of the junction left unmatched. The CDR3 runs 16 residues. CDR1 MRHNA and CDR2 SNTAGT come from the germline V gene.

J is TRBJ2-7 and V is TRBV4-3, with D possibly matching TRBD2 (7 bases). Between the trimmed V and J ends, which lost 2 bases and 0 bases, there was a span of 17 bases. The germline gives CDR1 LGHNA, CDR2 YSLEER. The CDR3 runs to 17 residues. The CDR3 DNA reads TGCGCCAGCAGCCAATTGAGTGGGGGGGCCCCCTCCTACGAGCAGTACGTC. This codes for CASSQLSGGAPSYEQYV.

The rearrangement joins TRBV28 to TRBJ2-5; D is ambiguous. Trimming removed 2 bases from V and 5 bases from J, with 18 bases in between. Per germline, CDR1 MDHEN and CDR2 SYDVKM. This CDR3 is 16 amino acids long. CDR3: CASSLSKTAGVETQYF. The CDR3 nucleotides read TGTGCCAGCAGTTTAAGTAAAACTGCTGGGGTGGAGACCCAGTACTTC.

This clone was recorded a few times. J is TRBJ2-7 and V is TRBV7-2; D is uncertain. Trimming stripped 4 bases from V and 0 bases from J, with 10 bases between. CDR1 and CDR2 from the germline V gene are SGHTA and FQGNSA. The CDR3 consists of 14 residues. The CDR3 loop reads CASSSIQDSYEQYF. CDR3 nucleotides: TGTGCCAGCAGCTCCATTCAGGACTCCTACGAGCAGTACTTC.

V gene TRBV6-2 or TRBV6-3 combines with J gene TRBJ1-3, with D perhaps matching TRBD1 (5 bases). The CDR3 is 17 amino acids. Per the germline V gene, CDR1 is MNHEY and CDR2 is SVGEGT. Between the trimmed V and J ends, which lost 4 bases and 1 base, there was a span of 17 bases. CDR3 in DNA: TGTGCCAGCAGTTCGTTCGGGACGCCTGTTTCTGGAAACACCATATATTTT. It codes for CASSSFGTPVSGNTIYF.

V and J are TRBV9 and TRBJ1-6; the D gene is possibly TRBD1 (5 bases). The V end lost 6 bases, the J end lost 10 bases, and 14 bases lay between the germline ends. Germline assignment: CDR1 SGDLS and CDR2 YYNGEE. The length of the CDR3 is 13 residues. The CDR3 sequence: CASNGGVGSPLHF. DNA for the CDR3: TGTGCCAGCAACGGGGGGGTAGGATCACCCCTCCACTTT.

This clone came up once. The CDR3: CASALGEGLSYEQYV. For the CDR3, the DNA is TGTGCCAGCGCCCTGGGGGAGGGCCTCTCCTACGAGCAGTACGTC. The J gene is TRBJ2-7, the V gene TRBV6-5; 7 bases agree with TRBD2. The CDR3 runs to 15 residues. Germline V lookup: CDR1 MNHEY, CDR2 SVGAGI. V shed 8 bases, J shed 0 bases, and the junction held 10 bases outside the gene matches.

The CDR3 coding sequence is TGCGCCAGCAGCCAAGACGGGACAGGGGGCGCGGGCGAGCAGTACGTC. Protein product: CASSQDGTGGAGEQYV. The chain employs TRBV4-3 and TRBJ2-7; 12 nucleotides agree with TRBD1. Germline V lookup: CDR1 LGHNA, CDR2 YSLEER. This CDR3 spans 16 amino acids. Losses at the gene ends were 0 bases for V and 6 bases for J; bases not matched to a gene: 6.

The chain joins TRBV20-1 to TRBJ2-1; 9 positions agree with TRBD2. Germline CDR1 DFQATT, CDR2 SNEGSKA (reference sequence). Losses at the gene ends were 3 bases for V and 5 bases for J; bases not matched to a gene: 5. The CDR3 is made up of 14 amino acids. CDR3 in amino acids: CSASIAGVHNEQFF. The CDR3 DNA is TGCAGTGCTAGTATAGCGGGAGTTCACAATGAGCAGTTCTTC.

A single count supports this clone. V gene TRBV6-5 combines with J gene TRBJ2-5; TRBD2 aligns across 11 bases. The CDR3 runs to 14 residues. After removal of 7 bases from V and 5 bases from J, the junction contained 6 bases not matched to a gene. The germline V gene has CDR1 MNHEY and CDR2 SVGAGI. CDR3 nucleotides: TGTGCCAGCACTATAGCGGGGGGGCGTGAGACCCAGTACTTC. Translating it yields CASTIAGGRETQYF.

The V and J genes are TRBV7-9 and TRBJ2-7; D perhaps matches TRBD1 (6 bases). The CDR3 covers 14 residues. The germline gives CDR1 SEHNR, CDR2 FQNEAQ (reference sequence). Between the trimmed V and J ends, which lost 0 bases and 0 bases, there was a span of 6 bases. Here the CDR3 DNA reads TGTGCCAGCAGCTTAGCCAGGGGCTCCTACGAGCAGTACGTC. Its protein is CASSLARGSYEQYV.

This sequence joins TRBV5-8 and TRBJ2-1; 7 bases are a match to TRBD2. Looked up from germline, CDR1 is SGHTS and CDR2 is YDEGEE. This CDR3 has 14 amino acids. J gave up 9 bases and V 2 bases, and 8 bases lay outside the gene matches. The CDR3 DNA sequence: TGTGCCAGCAGCTTTTTCCGAGGGGAGGGTGAGCAGTTCTTC. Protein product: CASSFFRGEGEQFF.

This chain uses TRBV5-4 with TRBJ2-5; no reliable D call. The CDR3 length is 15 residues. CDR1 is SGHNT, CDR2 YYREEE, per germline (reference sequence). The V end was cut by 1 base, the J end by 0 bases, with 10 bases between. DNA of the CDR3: TGTGCCAGCAGCTTGTACCAGAGCTACCAAGAGACCCAGTACTTC. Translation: CASSLYQSYQETQYF.

CDR3 in amino acids: CASSNGGGSSYEQYV. CDR3 nucleotides: TGTGCCAGTAGTAATGGGGGGGGGAGCTCCTACGAGCAGTACGTC. This chain connects TRBV19 to TRBJ2-7; 7 bases match TRBD2. This CDR3 region has 15 residues. CDR1 LNHDA and CDR2 SQIVND come from the germline V gene (reference sequence). Unmatched junction bases numbered 6, after V lost 4 bases and J lost 0 bases.

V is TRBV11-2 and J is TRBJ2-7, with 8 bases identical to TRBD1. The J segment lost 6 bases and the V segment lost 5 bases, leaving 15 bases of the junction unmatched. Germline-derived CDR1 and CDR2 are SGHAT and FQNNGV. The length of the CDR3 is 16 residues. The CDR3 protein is CASSHNLDRVFFEQYF. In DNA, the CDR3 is TGTGCCAGCAGCCACAACCTGGACAGGGTTTTTTTCGAGCAGTACTTC.

The CDR3 here is CASSGSGTVFNEQFF. The CDR3 nucleotides are TGTGCCAGCAGTGGATCCGGGACAGTTTTTAATGAGCAGTTCTTC. The chain couples TRBV27 to TRBJ2-1; TRBD1 aligns across 7 bases. Germline V gene data show CDR1 as MNHEY and CDR2 as SMNVEV (reference sequence). CDR3 length equals 15 residues. The J segment lost 7 bases and the V segment lost 5 bases, leaving 11 bases of the junction unmatched.

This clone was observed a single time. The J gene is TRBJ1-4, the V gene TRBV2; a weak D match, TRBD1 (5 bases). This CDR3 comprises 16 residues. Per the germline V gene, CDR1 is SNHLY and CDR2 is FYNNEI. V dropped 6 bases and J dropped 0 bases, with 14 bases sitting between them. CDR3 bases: TGTGCCAGCAGGAGGGACTCGCAGGCAACTAATGAAAAACTGTTTTTT. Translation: CASRRDSQATNEKLFF.

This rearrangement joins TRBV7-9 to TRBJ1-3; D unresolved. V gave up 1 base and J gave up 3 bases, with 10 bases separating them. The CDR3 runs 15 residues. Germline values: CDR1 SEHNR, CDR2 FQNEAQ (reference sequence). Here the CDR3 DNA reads TGTGCCAGCAGCTTAGGCCTGGGGTTTGGAAACACCATATATTTT. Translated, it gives CASSLGLGFGNTIYF.

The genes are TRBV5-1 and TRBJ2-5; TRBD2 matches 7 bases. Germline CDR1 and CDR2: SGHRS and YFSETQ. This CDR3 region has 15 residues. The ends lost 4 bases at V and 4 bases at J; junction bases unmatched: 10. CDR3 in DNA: TGCGCCAGCAGCCCCGGGGGAGCGGGGCGAGAGACCCAGTACTTC. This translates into CASSPGGAGRETQYF.

As DNA, the CDR3 is TGCAGTGCTAGTTTTGGCGGAGCGGAGTACTTC. Its protein is CSASFGGAEYF. The V and J genes are TRBV20-1 and TRBJ2-5; perhaps TRBD2 as D (5 bases). This CDR3 is 11 amino acids long. V lost 3 bases, J lost 12 bases, and 14 bases lay in between. Looked up from germline, CDR1 is DFQATT and CDR2 is SNEGSKA (reference sequence).

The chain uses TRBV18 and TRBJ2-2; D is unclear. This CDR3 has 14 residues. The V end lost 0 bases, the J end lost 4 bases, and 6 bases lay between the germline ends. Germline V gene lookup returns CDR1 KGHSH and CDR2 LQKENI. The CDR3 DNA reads TGTGCCAGCTCACCACCAAGCCTCACCGGGGAGCTGTTTTTT. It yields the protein CASSPPSLTGELFF.

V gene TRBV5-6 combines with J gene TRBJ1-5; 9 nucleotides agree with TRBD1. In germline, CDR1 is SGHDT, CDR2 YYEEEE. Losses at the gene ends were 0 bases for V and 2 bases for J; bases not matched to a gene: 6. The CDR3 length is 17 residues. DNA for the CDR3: TGTGCCAGCAGCTTGGGAACAGGGGGCGAGCGCAATCAGCCCCAGCATTTT. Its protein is CASSLGTGGERNQPQHF.

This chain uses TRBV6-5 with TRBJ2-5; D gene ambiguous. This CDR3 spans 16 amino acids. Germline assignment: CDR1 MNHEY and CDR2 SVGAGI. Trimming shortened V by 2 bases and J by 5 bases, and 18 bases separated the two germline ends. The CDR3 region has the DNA TGTGCCAGCAGTTACGGTGGGCGCAGTGCTGCGGAGACCCAGTACTTC. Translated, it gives CASSYGGRSAAETQYF.

In DNA, the CDR3 is TGTGCCAGCAGCCCCAGGACTAGCGGGAACACCGGGGAGCTGTTTTTT. This codes for CASSPRTSGNTGELFF. The genes are TRBV11-2 and TRBJ2-2, with 10 bases identical to TRBD2. J was trimmed by 1 base and V by 5 bases; bases with no gene match: 4. CDR1 is SGHAT and CDR2 is FQNNGV in the germline V gene. The CDR3 is 16 amino acids.